These 16 T cell receptor beta chains share one sample of origin, sequenced in a study of OX40 agonist ivuxolimab in advanced cancers. Generated by immunoSEQ multiplex PCR, the TCRdb table keeps only in-frame clones and is missing some. Among 65,000 to 95,000 clones, over 75% were seen once, and the ten largest hold 6.2%. The material was CD4+ or CD8+ T cells sorted from blood, obtained in a trial of the OX40 agonist ivuxolimab. All receptors come from an adult with an advanced solid tumor such as melanoma, head and neck, liver or kidney cancer.

This clone was found once. CDR3 sequence: CASRSGGHTGRHQPQHF. The CDR3 coding sequence is TGTGCCAGCCGCTCCGGGGGGCATACCGGTCGTCATCAGCCCCAGCATTTT. The chain recombines TRBV27 with TRBJ1-5, with D possibly matching TRBD1 (6 bases). The V gene's germline CDR1 is MNHEY and CDR2 SMNVEV (reference sequence). V was cut by 8 bases and J by 5 bases, with 25 bases left in between. The CDR3 spans 17 residues.

This clone appeared once. The V and J genes are TRBV18 and TRBJ1-6; a possible D gene is TRBD1 (5 bases). Trimming shortened V by 5 bases and J by 14 bases, and 22 bases separated the two germline ends. This CDR3 region has 15 residues. Germline loops: CDR1 KGHSH, CDR2 LQKENI. The CDR3 coding sequence is TGTGCCAGCTCAGCAGTGACAGCGGGGGTGAAGGCCCTCCACTTT. Translating it yields CASSAVTAGVKALHF. Complete variable domain (other parts from reference TRBV18 and TRBJ1-6): NAGVMQNPRHLVRRRGQEARLRCSPMKGHSHVYWYRQLPEEGLKFMVYLQKENIIDESGMPKERFSAEFPKEGPSILRIQQVVRGDSAAYFCASSAVTAGVKALHFGNGTRLTVT.

The chain combines TRBV7-9 with TRBJ1-6; D gene uncertain. The CDR3 has 15 residues. Trimming left V 3 bases short and J 9 bases short, with 15 bases between. Per germline, CDR1 SEHNR and CDR2 FQNEAQ (reference sequence). The CDR3 sequence: CASSLGNSVSSPLHF. The CDR3 nucleotides are TGTGCCAGCAGCTTGGGGAACAGTGTAAGTTCACCCCTCCACTTT.

This clone was seen just once. V is TRBV11-3 and J is TRBJ1-1, with 7 bases aligning to TRBD1. Germline trimming cut 4 bases from V and 2 bases from J; bases unmatched to any gene: 10. This CDR3 spans 16 amino acids. Germline CDR1 reads SGHNT; CDR2 reads YENEEA. CDR3 residues: CASSYRGPSYNTEAFF. The CDR3 nucleotides are TGTGCCAGCAGCTACAGGGGACCTTCCTATAACACTGAAGCTTTCTTT.

This sequence joins TRBV5-4 and TRBJ2-3, with TRBD2 matching 10 bases. Germline V gene data show CDR1 as SGHNT and CDR2 as YYREEE (reference sequence). With 4 bases clipped from V and 4 bases from J, the junction kept 9 bases outside the gene matches. This CDR3 region has 16 residues. CDR3 sequence reads: CASSLYTSGTSDTQYF. CDR3 sequence (DNA): TGTGCCAGCAGCCTCTATACTAGCGGGACCTCAGATACGCAGTATTTT.

The chain recombines TRBV9 with TRBJ2-1, with TRBD2 identical over 12 bases. The CDR3 totals 18 residues. V gave up 0 bases and J gave up 1 base; unmatched junction bases: 5. The germline V gene encodes CDR1 SGDLS and CDR2 YYNGEE. The CDR3 DNA reads TGTGCCAGCAGCGTAGTGGCTAGCGGGAGGGGATCCTACAATGAGCAGTTCTTC. Amino acid sequence: CASSVVASGRGSYNEQFF.

The chain employs TRBV5-1 and TRBJ2-1, with TRBD2 as a possible D gene (5 bases). The CDR3 is 15 amino acids. The V gene lost 0 bases and the J gene lost 0 bases, with 7 bases spanning the gap. CDR1 is SGHRS, CDR2 YFSETQ, per germline. CDR3 coding DNA: TGCGCCAGCAGCTTGGCGCGGGCCTCCTACAATGAGCAGTTCTTC. Translating gives CASSLARASYNEQFF.

DNA of the CDR3: TGCGCCAGCAGCTCCCGGGGACAGGGGAACACTGAAGCTTTCTTT. This encodes CASSSRGQGNTEAFF. The chain recombines TRBV5-1 with TRBJ1-1, with 9 bases aligning to TRBD1. Unmatched junction bases numbered 4, after V lost 3 bases and J lost 1 base. From germline, CDR1 is SGHRS and CDR2 YFSETQ. The CDR3 has 15 amino acids.

The chain recombines TRBV29-1 with TRBJ2-1, with D possibly TRBD2 on 5 matching bases. Germline CDR1 is SQVTM and CDR2 is ANQGSEA. V gave up 5 bases and J gave up 0 bases, with 8 bases separating them. This CDR3 is built from 13 residues. The CDR3 protein is CSVHTSSYNEQFF. The CDR3 nucleotides are TGCAGCGTTCACACTAGCTCCTACAATGAGCAGTTCTTC.

This chain joins TRBV7-2 and TRBJ1-5; D call uncertain. Looked up from germline, CDR1 is SGHTA and CDR2 is FQGNSA. CDR3 length equals 15 residues. Between the trimmed V and J ends, which lost 1 base and 0 bases, there was a span of 7 bases. CDR3 protein: CASSLETHSNQPQHF. The CDR3 nucleotides are TGTGCCAGCAGCTTAGAGACACATAGCAATCAGCCCCAGCATTTT.

The V and J genes are TRBV19 and TRBJ1-1; D is undetermined. The CDR3 has 12 residues. V was trimmed by 3 bases and J by 8 bases, leaving 10 bases between them. Germline-derived CDR1 and CDR2 are LNHDA and SQIVND (reference sequence). The CDR3 here is CASSMIGKEAFF. The DNA of the CDR3 is TGTGCCAGTAGTATGATAGGAAAAGAAGCTTTCTTT.

The chain combines TRBV6-1 with TRBJ2-1, with D perhaps assigned TRBD1 or TRBD2 (5 bases each). This CDR3 has 13 residues. The germline CDR1 and CDR2 sequences are MNHNS and SASEGT. V lost 6 bases, J lost 6 bases, and 12 bases lay in between. DNA of the CDR3: TGTGCCAGCAGGACCGGGACCGTCAATGAGCAGTTCTTC. Translated: CASRTGTVNEQFF.

V gene TRBV2 combines with J gene TRBJ2-7; D remains unclear. From germline, CDR1 is SNHLY and CDR2 FYNNEI. Trimming left V 3 bases short and J 2 bases short, with 8 bases between. This CDR3 is built from 13 residues. The CDR3 bases are TGTGCCAGCAGTGACAGAGATACCTACGAGCAGTACTTC. This encodes CASSDRDTYEQYF.

V and J are TRBV7-3 and TRBJ2-5; 10 bases align to TRBD2. CDR3 length equals 16 residues. Germline CDR1 is SGHTA and CDR2 is FQGTGA. The junction had 7 bases not matched to a gene; V was cut back by 2 bases and J by 4 bases. CDR3 coding DNA: TGTGCCAGCAGCTTAGGCAAGGGACTAGCGCGAGAGACCCAGTACTTC. Translating gives CASSLGKGLARETQYF.

The chain combines TRBV9 with TRBJ2-5; tentative D call: TRBD2 (7 bases). The CDR3 sequence is 15 residues long. The ends were cut back, 0 bases at V and 2 bases at J, with 11 bases in the middle. Germline loops: CDR1 SGDLS, CDR2 YYNGEE. The CDR3 DNA is TGTGCCAGCAGCGTAGCCGCGGGGGCTCAAGAGACCCAGTACTTC. Its protein product is CASSVAAGAQETQYF.

This chain links TRBV7-2 with TRBJ2-5; the D gene is possibly TRBD2 (6 bases). The DNA matches TRBJ2-7 better at its end, which makes the J call doubtful. The germline V gene encodes CDR1 SGHTA and CDR2 FQGNSA. CDR3 length: 16 residues. CDR3 DNA sequence: TGTGCCAGCAGCCGTACCACGGTGGGCGGGGTATACGAGCAGTACTTC. Its translation is CASSRTTVGGVYEQYF.